The 30 T cell receptor beta chains below all came from one sample that was sequenced in a study of Ad26.COV2.S vaccination and SARS-CoV-2 variants. The sample's treatment: 15 to 20 received Ad26.COV2.S at low or high dose, single or two shots; 5 received placebo; per-sample allocation not given. Sample collection was performed on day 63 after the first vaccine or placebo injection. The data were produced by immunoSEQ multiplex PCR, yet TCRdb's version contains in-frame clones alone and is incomplete. The sample has roughly 320,000 clones; about 82% are singletons. The input for sequencing was peripheral blood, taken in a trial of Ad26.COV2.S vaccine versus placebo. These receptors all come from a person aged 18-65 years who received the Ad26.COV2.S COVID-19 vaccine or a placebo.

This rearrangement joins TRBV5-4 to TRBJ2-5, with 14 bases identical to TRBD2. Germline V gene lookup returns CDR1 SGHNT and CDR2 YYREEE (reference sequence). The CDR3 length is 16 residues. The junction had 12 bases not matched to a gene; V was cut back by 9 bases and J by 5 bases. The CDR3 spells CATGTSGGGAGETQYF. CDR3 in DNA: TGTGCCACCGGGACTAGCGGGGGCGGCGCGGGGGAGACCCAGTACTTC.

J is TRBJ2-3 and V is TRBV5-4, with D possibly being TRBD2 (7 bases). This CDR3 is built from 17 residues. Germline V CDR1 and CDR2: SGHNT, YYREEE (reference sequence). V lost 0 bases to trimming and J lost 4 bases, with 18 bases between them. This CDR3 reads CASSLAGGRPTSDTQYF. The CDR3 DNA is TGTGCCAGCAGCTTGGCCGGGGGGCGGCCAACGTCAGATACGCAGTATTTT.

The J gene is TRBJ1-1, the V gene TRBV5-1, with a weak D call TRBD1 (5 bases). Germline CDR1 SGHRS, CDR2 YFSETQ. V lost 1 base and J 0 bases, leaving 25 bases between the germline ends. The CDR3 consists of 20 residues. DNA of the CDR3: TGCGCCAGCAGCTTGAGTTTAGTATTTGACAGCGCAATCATGAACACTGAAGCTTTCTTT. Its translation: CASSLSLVFDSAIMNTEAFF.

The DNA for the CDR3 is TGCGCCAGCAACCTAGAGGGGCTGGAGGGCGAGCAGTACTTC. This gives the protein CASNLEGLEGEQYF. This chain uses TRBV5-1 with TRBJ2-7; maybe TRBD2 (6 bases). CDR1 is SGHRS and CDR2 is YFSETQ in the germline V gene. The CDR3 is 14 residues long. With 6 bases removed from V and 6 bases from J, the gap between germline ends came to 19 bases.

V usage is TRBV6-5 and J usage is TRBJ1-6, with 7 bases identical to TRBD1. CDR1 MNHEY and CDR2 SVGAGI come from the germline V gene. J was trimmed by 4 bases and V by 0 bases; bases with no gene match: 3. The CDR3 sequence is 16 residues long. CDR3: CASSYSRGQYNSPLHF. CDR3 sequence (DNA): TGTGCCAGCAGTTACTCGAGGGGACAGTATAATTCACCCCTCCACTTT.

This clone was counted a single time. The CDR3 here is CASSQEGEGFSGNTIYF. In nucleotides, the CDR3 is TGCGCCAGCAGCCAAGAGGGGGAGGGCTTCTCTGGAAACACCATATATTTT. The rearrangement joins TRBV4-1 to TRBJ1-3; perhaps TRBD1 as D (5 bases). There are 17 residues in the CDR3. V was trimmed by 0 bases and J by 0 bases, leaving 12 bases between them. The germline V gene encodes CDR1 MGHRA and CDR2 YSYEKL.

The chain joins TRBV5-5 to TRBJ1-6; 7 bases map to TRBD1. V gave up 3 bases and J gave up 4 bases; unmatched junction bases: 4. Germline V gene sequence: CDR1 SGHKS, CDR2 YYEKEE (reference sequence). The CDR3 is made up of 15 amino acids. The CDR3 protein is CASSYGQVYNSPLHF. The CDR3, as DNA: TGTGCCAGCAGCTACGGACAGGTATATAATTCACCCCTCCACTTT.

The gene calls are TRBV5-6 and TRBJ2-7; D unresolved. Germline V gives CDR1 SGHDT, CDR2 YYEEEE. This CDR3 contains 12 residues. With 2 bases removed from V and 4 bases from J, the gap between germline ends came to 7 bases. The CDR3 DNA sequence: TGTGCCAGCAGCTTTTGGGGATACGAGCAGTACTTC. It codes for CASSFWGYEQYF. Full variable domain (rest looked up from reference TRBV5-6 and TRBJ2-7): DAGVTQSPTHLIKTRGQQVTLRCSPKSGHDTVSWYQQALGQGPQFIFQYYEEEERQRGNFPDRFSGHQFPNYSSELNVNALLLGDSALYLCASSFWGYEQYFGPGTRLTVT.

The chain is built from TRBV5-4 and TRBJ2-1, with TRBD1 matching 10 bases. V dropped 5 bases and J dropped 7; count of bases not matched to a gene: 6. This CDR3 is 14 amino acids long. The germline CDR1 and CDR2 sequences are SGHNT and YYREEE (reference sequence). CDR3 coding DNA: TGTGCCAGCAGTCATCCGGGACAGGGGAATGAGCAGTTCTTC. Translated, it gives CASSHPGQGNEQFF.

The rearrangement uses TRBV19 and TRBJ2-7; D is possibly TRBD1 (6 bases). This CDR3 comprises 11 residues. Deletions cut 4 bases from V and 9 bases from J, with 10 bases between. The germline CDR1 and CDR2 sequences are LNHDA and SQIVND (reference sequence). Written as DNA, the CDR3 is TGTGCCAGTAGTAAAGAGGACAGGCAGTACTTC. It encodes CASSKEDRQYF.

The chain recombines TRBV20-1 with TRBJ2-5; 7 bases are a match to TRBD1. CDR3 length equals 13 residues. The J segment lost 4 bases and the V segment lost 3 bases, leaving 5 bases of the junction unmatched. CDR1 and CDR2 from the germline V gene are DFQATT and SNEGSKA (reference sequence). CDR3 in amino acids: CSASNRGRETQYF. The CDR3 nucleotides read TGCAGTGCTAGTAACAGGGGTAGAGAGACCCAGTACTTC.

The J gene is TRBJ2-1, the V gene TRBV4-1; unclear D gene. This CDR3 contains 13 residues. With 2 bases removed from V and 13 bases from J, the gap between germline ends came to 15 bases. The germline CDR1 and CDR2 sequences are MGHRA and YSYEKL. CDR3 bases: TGCGCCAGCAGCCAACCAACCTCCTCCCGTCAGTTCTTC. This gives the protein CASSQPTSSRQFF.

The chain has TRBV10-3 and TRBJ2-5; unclear D gene. Germline CDR1 is ENHRY and CDR2 is SYGVKD. Deletions cut 2 bases from V and 5 bases from J, with 9 bases between. The CDR3 totals 13 residues. CDR3 nucleotides: TGTGCCATCAGTGAGGTCCTCTCCGAGACCCAGTACTTC. It yields the protein CAISEVLSETQYF.

The J gene is TRBJ1-1, the V gene TRBV10-1; D gene uncertain. Germline assignment: CDR1 WNHNN and CDR2 SYGVQD (reference sequence). Trimming took 0 bases from V and 1 from J, leaving 6 bases between them. The CDR3 contains 14 residues. CDR3 DNA: TGCGCCAGCAGTGAGTCCCATCGGAACACTGAAGCTTTCTTT. Encoded protein: CASSESHRNTEAFF.

This chain connects TRBV6-5 to TRBJ2-5; 11 bases are a match to TRBD2. CDR1 is MNHEY and CDR2 is SVGAGI in the germline V gene. Trimming took 3 bases from V and 6 from J; bases not matched to a gene: 9. The CDR3 has 16 residues. The CDR3 loop is CASSYFVAGGPQTQYF. CDR3 bases: TGTGCCAGCAGTTATTTTGTAGCGGGGGGGCCGCAGACCCAGTACTTC.

Comments on this clone: Other DNA variants within this sample encode the same CDR3. The CDR3 sequence: CAWSASTDTQYF. Here the CDR3 DNA reads TGTGCCTGGAGTGCTAGCACAGATACGCAGTATTTT. The V call is TRBV30, the J call TRBJ2-3; D remains unclear. Germline V CDR1 and CDR2: GTSNPN, SVGIG (reference sequence). The CDR3 covers 12 residues. V was clipped by 1 base and J by 0 bases, with 2 bases between them. The variable domain in full, completed from reference TRBV30 and TRBJ2-3, reads SQTIHQWPATLVQPVGSPLSLECTVEGTSNPNLYWYRQAAGRGLQLLFYSVGIGQISSEVPQNLSASRPQDRQFILSSKKLLLSDSGFYLCAWSASTDTQYFGPGTRLTVL.

The chain is built from TRBV4-1 and TRBJ2-5; 13 positions agree with TRBD2. CDR3 length equals 16 residues. Germline V CDR1 and CDR2: MGHRA, YSYEKL. The ends lost 0 bases at V and 3 bases at J; junction bases unmatched: 1. The DNA of the CDR3 is TGCGCCAGCAGCCAAGATGGGACTAGCGGGGAAGAGACCCAGTACTTC. Protein product: CASSQDGTSGEETQYF.

The V gene is TRBV2, the J gene TRBJ2-1; D gene unclear. V gave up 5 bases and J gave up 8 bases, with 7 bases separating them. Germline CDR1 is SNHLY and CDR2 is FYNNEI. The CDR3 contains 11 residues. CDR3 residues: CASSIRDEQFF. CDR3 coding DNA: TGTGCCAGCAGTATCAGAGATGAGCAGTTCTTC.

The rearrangement links TRBV5-1 to TRBJ2-6; D is uncertain. The CDR3 spans 16 residues. Trimming removed 4 bases from V and 0 bases from J, with 11 bases in between. Germline V lookup: CDR1 SGHRS, CDR2 YFSETQ. For the CDR3, the DNA is TGCGCCAGCAGCCCCGGAAGTCACTCTGGGGCCAACGTCCTGACTTTC. This codes for CASSPGSHSGANVLTF.

The genes are TRBV5-6 and TRBJ2-2; TRBD1 matches at 10 bases. Looked up from germline, CDR1 is SGHDT and CDR2 is YYEEEE. J gave up 1 base and V 4 bases, and 4 bases lay outside the gene matches. The CDR3 has 16 amino acids. As DNA, the CDR3 is TGTGCCAGCAGCCCCGACAGGGGGCGGAACACCGGGGAGCTGTTTTTT. It yields the protein CASSPDRGRNTGELFF.

The rearrangement uses TRBV20-1 and TRBJ1-1, with D possibly being TRBD1 (6 bases). Germline CDR1 is DFQATT and CDR2 is SNEGSKA (reference sequence). The ends were cut back, 5 bases at V and 10 bases at J, with 14 bases in the middle. CDR3 length equals 11 residues. The DNA for the CDR3 is TGCAGTGCTTACAGGGCATTGGGAGCTTTCTTT. Its protein is CSAYRALGAFF.

The V and J genes are TRBV6-2 or TRBV6-3 and TRBJ1-4; D remains unclear. The germline V and J ends were trimmed by 6 bases and 5 bases, with 19 bases remaining between them. This CDR3 spans 16 amino acids. CDR1 and CDR2 (germline): MNHEY, SVGEGT. The CDR3 DNA follows: TGTGCCAGCAGCAGGCCCTCCAACGCGGGGAATGAAAAACTGTTTTTT. Translation gives CASSRPSNAGNEKLFF.

J is TRBJ1-4 and V is TRBV3-1 (or the pseudogene TRBV3-2), with D unresolved. CDR1 is LGHDT and CDR2 is YNNKEL in the germline V gene (reference sequence). The CDR3 spans 14 residues. V was clipped by 3 bases and J by 3 bases, with 8 bases between them. This chain's CDR3 is CASSHGPPNEKLFF. The CDR3 DNA sequence: TGTGCCAGCAGCCATGGGCCCCCTAATGAAAAACTGTTTTTT.

For the CDR3, the DNA is TGTGCCAGTAGTACGGAGCATTCACCCCTCCACTTT. This translates into CASSTEHSPLHF. The chain carries TRBV19 and TRBJ1-6; D call uncertain. The CDR3 is 12 amino acids. CDR1 is LNHDA, CDR2 SQIVND, per germline (reference sequence). V lost 4 bases to trimming and J lost 8 bases, with 6 bases between them.

The rearrangement joins TRBV5-1 to TRBJ2-3, with 10 positions matching TRBD1. The germline V gene encodes CDR1 SGHRS and CDR2 YFSETQ. The J segment lost 7 bases and the V segment lost 1 base, leaving 9 bases of the junction unmatched. The CDR3 has 16 residues. The CDR3 DNA reads as TGCGCCAGCAGCTTGATTGCGGGACAGGGGTTTCATACGCAGTATTTT. Protein sequence: CASSLIAGQGFHTQYF.

The chain is built from TRBV27 and TRBJ1-2; D is possibly TRBD1 (5 bases). Germline V gene lookup returns CDR1 MNHEY and CDR2 SMNVEV (reference sequence). The germline V and J ends were trimmed by 8 bases and 4 bases, with 11 bases remaining between them. This CDR3 comprises 12 residues. CDR3 sequence (DNA): TGTGCCAGCGGCTGGGGGTCCTATGGCTACACCTTC. As protein: CASGWGSYGYTF.

V gene TRBV5-4 combines with J gene TRBJ1-1; TRBD1 is a possible D gene (5 bases). Trimming shortened V by 0 bases and J by 0 bases, and 12 bases separated the two germline ends. Germline V gene lookup returns CDR1 SGHNT and CDR2 YYREEE (reference sequence). This CDR3 spans 16 amino acids. CDR3 coding DNA: TGTGCCAGCAGCTTGGTGGGGCACCATATGAACACTGAAGCTTTCTTT. Translated: CASSLVGHHMNTEAFF.

The J gene is TRBJ1-5, the V gene TRBV7-8; weak D call: TRBD1 (5 bases). Trimming removed 4 bases at V and 2 bases at J, with 12 bases between. This CDR3 has 15 residues. Germline values: CDR1 SGHVS, CDR2 FQNEAQ. CDR3 in amino acids: CASSSSGSGNQPQHF. In DNA form, the CDR3 reads TGTGCCAGCAGCTCTTCAGGGTCGGGCAATCAGCCCCAGCATTTT. Using reference TRBV7-8 and TRBJ1-5 for the parts outside the CDR3, the full variable domain is GAGVSQSPRYKVAKRGQDVALRCDPISGHVSLFWYQQALGQGPEFLTYFQNEAQLDKSGLPSDRFFAERPEGSVSTLKIQRTQQEDSAVYLCASSSSGSGNQPQHFGDGTRLSIL.

The chain joins TRBV5-1 to TRBJ2-1, with D tentatively TRBD2 (5 bases). CDR3 size: 16 residues. Trimming took 0 bases from V and 0 from J, leaving 10 bases between them. Per germline, CDR1 SGHRS and CDR2 YFSETQ. Here the CDR3 DNA reads TGCGCCAGCAGCTTGGCGGCGGGCAGCTCCTACAATGAGCAGTTCTTC. Translation: CASSLAAGSSYNEQFF.

The chain links TRBV19 to TRBJ1-1; TRBD1 might be the D (5 bases). The CDR3 contains 16 residues. The germline V gene encodes CDR1 LNHDA and CDR2 SQIVND (reference sequence). Deletions cut 7 bases from V and 1 base from J, with 19 bases between. The CDR3 DNA follows: TGTGCCAGTATCGCCGGGAGGCCGAGGGGGAACACTGAAGCTTTCTTT. This codes for CASIAGRPRGNTEAFF.